This T cell receptor (beta chain) was sequenced during a study of T cell responses to AZD1222 COVID-19 vaccine. Note on this clone: The antigen is not known.

Assay: immunoSEQ multiplex PCR; the TCRdb copy retains only in-frame clones and omits some. The repertoire holds about 77,000 clones, with more than 85% as singletons. CDR3 length: 14 residues. From germline, CDR1 is SGHRS and CDR2 YFSETQ. The V and J ends lost 5 bases and 11 bases respectively, with 22 bases between them. Broader study findings: Every sample of the repertoires postdated the peak T cell response.

This sequence originates from an adult who received the AZD1222 COVID-19 vaccine. The chain is built from TRBV5-1 and TRBJ1-1; possibly TRBD1 for D (6 bases). The sequences come from peripheral blood, collected 28 days after the second AZD1222 dose. The CDR3 reads CASSHSPGEAGAFF. The CDR3 coding sequence is TGCGCCAGCAGTCATAGCCCAGGGGAGGCGGGGGCTTTCTTT.